The 16 T cell receptor beta chains in this list originate from one sample, sequenced in a study of CD8 T cells in Susac syndrome. It was with random hexamers that 0.5 to 1 ug RNA was reverse transcribed. Using its own MiXCR run on the immunoSEQ multiplex PCR reads, TCRdb lists one record per CDR3 protein. The data contain about 300,000 distinct CDR3 sequences, 70% to 90% of them singletons. Sequencing was performed on CD8+ T cells from PBMCs. These receptors all come from a human donor with multiple sclerosis.

This clonotype was observed a single time. This sequence joins TRBV19 and TRBJ2-1, with 9 bases fitting TRBD2. With V trimmed by 3 bases and J by 7 bases, 7 bases remained unmatched. This CDR3 has 15 residues. Germline V gene sequence: CDR1 LNHDA, CDR2 SQIVND (reference sequence). The CDR3 DNA reads as TGTGCCAGTAGTATTGCCGGGACTAGCTGGAATGAGCAGTTCTTC. It encodes CASSIAGTSWNEQFF.

V usage is TRBV6-5 and J usage is TRBJ2-7, with 8 bases lining up with TRBD1. From germline, CDR1 is MNHEY and CDR2 SVGAGI. The CDR3 is 17 residues long. Germline trimming cut 0 bases from V and 0 bases from J; bases unmatched to any gene: 7. DNA for the CDR3: TGTGCCAGCAGTTACTCCCCGACAGGGGAGGACTCCTACGAGCAGTACTTC. This translates into CASSYSPTGEDSYEQYF.

V and J are TRBV29-1 and TRBJ2-5; tentative D call: TRBD1 (5 bases). The germline V gene encodes CDR1 SQVTM and CDR2 ANQGSEA. V was trimmed by 7 bases and J by 5 bases, leaving 20 bases between them. This CDR3 region has 14 residues. CDR3 in DNA: TGCAGCGCCGTGTTTAGGGGAAGGGGTGAGACCCAGTACTTC. Protein: CSAVFRGRGETQYF.

The genes are TRBV7-8 and TRBJ2-7, with D maybe TRBD2 (6 bases). The CDR3 spans 13 residues. Trimming removed 10 bases from V and 5 bases from J, with 18 bases in between. Per germline, CDR1 SGHVS and CDR2 FQNEAQ. CDR3: CATERRDGDEQYF. The CDR3 DNA sequence: TGTGCCACTGAGAGGCGGGATGGGGACGAGCAGTACTTC.

The rearrangement links TRBV7-8 to TRBJ2-4, with D perhaps matching TRBD1 or TRBD2 (6 bases each). V lost 5 bases and J 3 bases, leaving 23 bases between the germline ends. Per the germline V gene, CDR1 is SGHVS and CDR2 is FQNEAQ. There are 18 residues in the CDR3. CDR3 amino acids: CASSQSGTSGGGKNIQYF. The CDR3 DNA reads TGTGCCAGCAGCCAAAGTGGGACGAGCGGAGGGGGCAAAAACATTCAGTACTTC.

This rearrangement joins TRBV28 to TRBJ2-7, with 11 bases identical to TRBD2. Germline trimming cut 8 bases from V and 1 base from J; bases unmatched to any gene: 4. Looked up from germline, CDR1 is MDHEN and CDR2 is SYDVKM. The CDR3 loop spans 14 amino acids. CDR3 residues: CASLLAGESYEQYF. Here the CDR3 DNA reads TGTGCCAGCTTACTAGCGGGAGAATCCTACGAGCAGTACTTC.

The chain joins TRBV7-8 to TRBJ2-5; D perhaps matches TRBD1 (5 bases). With 1 base removed from V and 4 bases from J, the gap between germline ends came to 13 bases. CDR3 length equals 15 residues. Germline V CDR1 and CDR2: SGHVS, FQNEAQ. The CDR3 DNA reads TGTGCCAGCAGCTTAGAGCGTCAAGGGGCAGAGACCCAGTACTTC. It yields the protein CASSLERQGAETQYF.

In DNA form, the CDR3 reads TGCAGCGTTGTCGGGGCCAACGGAGGCTACACCTTC. Translated: CSVVGANGGYTF. This chain joins TRBV29-1 and TRBJ1-2, with D tentatively TRBD1 (5 bases). Germline V gives CDR1 SQVTM, CDR2 ANQGSEA. The V gene lost 4 bases and the J gene lost 8 bases, with 14 bases spanning the gap. CDR3 size: 12 residues.

The V and J genes are TRBV27 and TRBJ1-4, with a possible D match to TRBD1 (6 bases). Germline assignment: CDR1 MNHEY and CDR2 SMNVEV (reference sequence). The CDR3 extends over 16 amino acids. Trimming took off 6 bases at V and 5 bases at J, with 19 bases between the two ends. CDR3 residues: CASSPFWGAMNEKLFF. The CDR3 DNA follows: TGTGCCAGCAGCCCTTTTTGGGGGGCGATGAATGAAAAACTGTTTTTT.

V and J are TRBV7-9 and TRBJ2-5, with a weak D call TRBD2 (5 bases). V was clipped by 7 bases and J by 2 bases, with 8 bases between them. The V gene's germline CDR1 is SEHNR and CDR2 FQNEAQ (reference sequence). The CDR3 length is 12 residues. CDR3 protein: CASTGGQETQYF. The DNA for the CDR3 is TGTGCCAGCACTGGCGGGCAAGAGACCCAGTACTTC.

The chain joins TRBV7-9 to TRBJ2-3; D not resolved. The CDR3 sequence is 14 residues long. The V gene lost 4 bases and the J gene lost 2 bases, with 10 bases spanning the gap. The germline V gene has CDR1 SEHNR and CDR2 FQNEAQ (reference sequence). CDR3 DNA: TGTGCCAGCAGCTCCGGAAGTACCACAGATACGCAGTATTTT. Protein product: CASSSGSTTDTQYF.

The gene calls are TRBV24-1 and TRBJ1-6; 8 nucleotides line up with TRBD1. This CDR3 spans 14 amino acids. J lost 11 bases, V lost 4 bases, and 6 bases had no gene match. Germline CDR1 KGHDR, CDR2 SFDVKD. The CDR3 nucleotides are TGTGCCACCAGTGACGTCTCGGGACAGGCACCCCTCCACTTT. This gives the protein CATSDVSGQAPLHF.

This clonotype was observed a handful of times. The chain couples TRBV5-4 to TRBJ2-5; D is uncertain. Trimming cost V 0 bases and J 3 bases, with 0 bases left between them. The germline gives CDR1 SGHNT, CDR2 YYREEE (reference sequence). The CDR3 loop spans 11 amino acids. DNA for the CDR3: TGTGCCAGCAGCTTGGAAGAGACCCAGTACTTC. It translates to CASSLEETQYF.

The chain joins TRBV11-2 to TRBJ2-3; D possibly corresponds to TRBD1 (8 bases). This CDR3 spans 17 amino acids. V was pared by 0 bases and J by 6 bases, with 19 bases between. CDR1 and CDR2 (germline): SGHAT, FQNNGV. In DNA form, the CDR3 reads TGTGCCAGCAGCTTAGATTACAGGGGGAGGGCCTGGGATACGCAGTATTTT. Its translation is CASSLDYRGRAWDTQYF.

This clonotype came up once. The rearrangement uses TRBV28 and TRBJ2-7, with D perhaps matching TRBD2 (6 bases). CDR1 is MDHEN and CDR2 is SYDVKM in the germline V gene. The CDR3 contains 15 residues. The V end was cut by 3 bases, the J end by 2 bases, with 14 bases between. CDR3 DNA sequence: TGTGCCAGCAGTTTCCTCGGAGGGTCGGCCTACGAGCAGTACTTC. Amino acids: CASSFLGGSAYEQYF.

The V gene is TRBV6-1, the J gene TRBJ2-6; D call uncertain. CDR1 is MNHNS and CDR2 is SASEGT in the germline V gene. Between the trimmed V and J ends, which lost 2 bases and 0 bases, there was a span of 14 bases. This CDR3 region has 18 residues. Here the CDR3 DNA reads TGTGCCAGCAGTGAAATTGGGGTGTCGTACTCTGGGGCCAACGTCCTGACTTTC. It is translated as CASSEIGVSYSGANVLTF.